This T cell receptor beta chain was observed in a study of T cells in Graves' hyperthyroidism and ophthalmopathy. General observations from the study: Model predictions of ophthalmopathy came a median around 6.5 months before onset. From stable hyperthyroidism, ophthalmopathy was separated by a 13 V-J model.

There were TCR beta CDR3 regions amplified from RNA transcripts. First-round RT-PCR targeting the TCR CDR3 was performed with the HTBI primer set. Each CDR3 protein gets one entry after TCRdb re-called the multiplex PCR reads with MiXCR. The repertoire holds about 660,000 distinct CDR3 sequences, with nearly 45% as singletons. A patient was excluded if there was uncontrolled infection, other autoimmune disease, pregnancy or lactation. Used for diagnoses were clinical symptoms, serum thyroxine and TRAb, thyroid ultrasound and orbital computed tomography. This clonotype was detected only a few times. Its antigen is unknown. After removal of 10 bases from V and 5 bases from J, the junction contained 7 bases not matched to a gene. From germline, CDR1 is ENHRY and CDR2 SYGVKD. This CDR3 region has 12 residues.

The receptor was derived from an adult man with Graves' disease, either hyperthyroidism or ophthalmopathy (not recorded which). Sequencing was performed on peripheral blood or thyroid tissue (not recorded which). The J gene is TRBJ2-5, the V gene TRBV10-3; TRBD2 agrees at 7 bases. The CDR3 region is CASSGVAETQYF. The CDR3 DNA follows: TGTGCCAGCAGCGGGGTCGCCGAGACCCAGTACTTC.